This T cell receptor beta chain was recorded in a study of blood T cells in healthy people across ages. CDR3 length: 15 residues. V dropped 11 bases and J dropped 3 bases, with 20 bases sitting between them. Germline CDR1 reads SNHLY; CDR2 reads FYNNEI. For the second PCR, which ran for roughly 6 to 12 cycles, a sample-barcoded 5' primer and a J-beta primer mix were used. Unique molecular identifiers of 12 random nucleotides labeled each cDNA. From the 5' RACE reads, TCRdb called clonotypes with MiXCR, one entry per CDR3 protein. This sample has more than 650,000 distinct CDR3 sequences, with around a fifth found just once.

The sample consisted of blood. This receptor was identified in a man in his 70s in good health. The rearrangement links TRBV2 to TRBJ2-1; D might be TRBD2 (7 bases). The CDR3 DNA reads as TGTGCCGGGCGCCCAAGGGGGGGCTTCTACAATGAGCAGTTCTTC. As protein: CAGRPRGGFYNEQFF.